This T cell receptor beta chain was sequenced for a study of cytomegalovirus exposure and HLA in healthy donors. Primers: 60 Vbeta forward and 13 Jbeta reverse. Authors' analysis steps: There were around 80 million unique TCR beta chains by a later count, and 10 million to 12 million of them were shared. Some clones are missing from TCRdb's copy, which holds only in-frame ones; the method was immunoSEQ multiplex PCR. That table gives V, J and clone size, and the DNA gave D and trimming. The table includes about 120,000 clones, 80% detected once. CDR3 length: 14 residues. V was clipped by 2 bases and J by 4 bases, with 6 bases between them. CDR1 is MNHNY and CDR2 is SVGAGI in the germline V gene (reference sequence).

The receptor was derived from a female donor in good health and CMV-seropositive. The chain couples TRBV6-6 to TRBJ1-6, with D unresolved. Sequencing was done on a sample of PBMCs. The CDR3 DNA follows: TGTGCCAGCAGTTACATATTATATAATTCACCCCTCCACTTT. The encoded protein is CASSYILYNSPLHF.